The 14 T cell receptor beta chains below come from one sample, sequenced in a study of cytomegalovirus exposure and HLA in healthy donors. The PCR ran on 60 Vbeta and 13 Jbeta primers. Sequencing was performed with immunoSEQ multiplex PCR; in TCRdb, only in-frame clones are kept and a portion is missing. The sample has about 40,000 clones. Input material: PBMCs. Receptor source: a woman aged 30 to 39 in good health and CMV-seronegative.

V and J are TRBV1 and TRBJ2-1; TRBD2 is the table's D call, not checked against the DNA. TRBV1 is tagged as a pseudogene. The CDR3 covers 18 residues. Written as DNA, the CDR3 is TGCACCAGCAGCCACTGGACTAGCGGGAGGCGACCCGACAATGAGCAGTTCTTC. As protein: CTSSHWTSGRRPDNEQFF.

The rearrangement joins TRBV30 to TRBJ1-3; D uncertain. Trimming cost V 0 bases and J 0 bases, with 6 bases left between them. CDR3 length equals 14 residues. CDR1 is GTSNPN, CDR2 SVGIG, per germline (reference sequence). This CDR3 reads CAWSVISSGNTIYF. CDR3 coding DNA: TGTGCCTGGAGTGTAATCAGCTCTGGAAACACCATATATTTT.

This chain joins TRBV7-9 and TRBJ2-7; possibly TRBD1 for D (7 bases). Germline assignment: CDR1 SEHNR and CDR2 FQNEAQ (reference sequence). The CDR3 extends over 16 amino acids. V was cut by 4 bases and J by 0 bases, with 16 bases left in between. The CDR3 DNA sequence: TGTGCCAGCAGCTCAACGGCGGGACAGCTCTCCTACGAGCAGTACTTC. Amino acid sequence: CASSSTAGQLSYEQYF.

The chain combines TRBV5-1 with TRBJ2-7; weak D call: TRBD2 (7 bases). The V end lost 6 bases, the J end lost 1 base, and 20 bases lay between the germline ends. The CDR3 runs 16 residues. Germline V gene data show CDR1 as SGHRS and CDR2 as YFSETQ. The CDR3 coding sequence is TGCGCCAGCACCCCCATGGGGGGGCGGGAGTCCTACGAGCAGTACTTC. It yields the protein CASTPMGGRESYEQYF.

V is TRBV29-1 and J is TRBJ1-2; possible D gene TRBD1, 6 bases. The CDR3 is 12 residues long. V lost 4 bases to trimming and J lost 8 bases, with 14 bases between them. Germline V CDR1 and CDR2: SQVTM, ANQGSEA. DNA of the CDR3: TGCAGCGTTGGGGGGGGACAACACGGCTACACCTTC. This encodes CSVGGGQHGYTF.

Written as DNA, the CDR3 is TGCAGCGTTGAAGATGGAGACTACGAGCAGTACTTC. This encodes CSVEDGDYEQYF. The gene calls are TRBV29-1 and TRBJ2-7, with D hard to call. The CDR3 contains 12 residues. CDR1 and CDR2 (germline): SQVTM, ANQGSEA. V lost 0 bases and J 3 bases, leaving 6 bases between the germline ends.

The chain uses TRBV29-1 and TRBJ2-3; 15 bases line up with TRBD2. With V trimmed by 0 bases and J by 2 bases, 3 bases remained unmatched. This CDR3 comprises 17 residues. Germline CDR1 reads SQVTM; CDR2 reads ANQGSEA. CDR3 nucleotide sequence: TGCAGCGTTGAAGAATGGACTAGCGGGAGGGCCACAGATACGCAGTATTTT. Translated: CSVEEWTSGRATDTQYF.

The CDR3 coding sequence is TGTGCCAGCAGCTTCACAGGTGCCGCTGAAGCTTTCTTT. Translating gives CASSFTGAAEAFF. The chain is built from TRBV7-9 and TRBJ1-1, with D possibly matching TRBD1 (5 bases). The germline gives CDR1 SEHNR, CDR2 FQNEAQ (reference sequence). CDR3 length: 13 residues. Trimming took off 3 bases at V and 6 bases at J, with 11 bases between the two ends.

About this clone: The same CDR3 can be traced to other DNA sequences in this sample. The chain links TRBV30 to TRBJ2-1; D is possibly TRBD1 (5 bases). Looked up from germline, CDR1 is GTSNPN and CDR2 is SVGIG (reference sequence). The CDR3 contains 12 residues. V lost 7 bases and J 8 bases, leaving 15 bases between the germline ends. CDR3 in DNA: TGTGCCTACCTAAGGGGTTCCGATGAGCAGTTCTTC. Amino acids: CAYLRGSDEQFF.

The CDR3 nucleotides read TGTGCCAGCAGCTTGGCCCCGACAGGGTCAAGTCAGCCCCAGCATTTT. Amino acids: CASSLAPTGSSQPQHF. The genes are TRBV5-6 and TRBJ1-5; 7 bases align to TRBD1. V trimming: 0 bases; J trimming: 6 bases; junction bases outside the gene matches: 9. The CDR3 has 16 amino acids. Germline CDR1 SGHDT, CDR2 YYEEEE.

The genes are TRBV20-1 and TRBJ2-7, with unresolved D. The CDR3 consists of 11 residues. Per germline, CDR1 DFQATT and CDR2 SNEGSKA (reference sequence). V dropped 5 bases and J dropped 1 base, with 6 bases sitting between them. The CDR3 sequence is CSAGPSYEQYF. CDR3 sequence (DNA): TGCAGTGCTGGGCCTTCCTACGAGCAGTACTTC.

DNA of the CDR3: TGCGCCAGCAGCCAAGCAGGGGGCGATGAGCAGTTCTTC. Amino acid sequence: CASSQAGGDEQFF. The chain combines TRBV4-1 with TRBJ2-1; 8 nucleotides line up with TRBD1. The germline CDR1 and CDR2 sequences are MGHRA and YSYEKL. V lost 1 base to trimming and J lost 8 bases; unmatched junction nucleotides: 1. The CDR3 loop spans 13 amino acids.

The chain recombines TRBV28 with TRBJ2-6, with 7 positions matching TRBD1. This CDR3 has 15 amino acids. Germline assignment: CDR1 MDHEN and CDR2 SYDVKM. The V segment lost 4 bases and the J segment 4 bases; nucleotides outside the gene matches: 4. The CDR3 loop is CASSSGGSGANVLTF. CDR3 nucleotides: TGTGCCAGCAGTTCAGGGGGATCGGGGGCCAACGTCCTGACTTTC. The full variable domain, rest sourced from reference TRBV28 and TRBJ2-6, is DVKVTQSSRYLVKRTGEKVFLECVQDMDHENMFWYRQDPGLGLRLIYFSYDVKMKEKGDIPEGYSVSREKKERFSLILESASTNQTSMYLCASSSGGSGANVLTFGAGSRLTVL.

The chain carries TRBV9 and TRBJ2-5; perhaps TRBD1 as D (5 bases). This CDR3 comprises 15 residues. CDR1 is SGDLS, CDR2 YYNGEE, per germline. Trimming left V 0 bases short and J 5 bases short, with 14 bases between. The CDR3 DNA reads as TGTGCCAGCAGCGTAGAGGCAGGGTTGATGGAGACCCAGTACTTC. Residues: CASSVEAGLMETQYF.